The rows below give T cell receptor beta chains drawn from one sample of a study of T cell repertoires in cytomegalovirus infection. For these receptors, no antigen is known. TCRdb re-analysed the reads in MiXCR, keeping a single row per CDR3 protein. The sample has about a million distinct CDR3 sequences, under 40% seen once. The input for sequencing was cultured CD8+ T cells from PBMCs, taken from culture after CMV antigen stimulation. These TCRs come from a human donor in good health (CMV status not recorded). Some clones in this sample may be carry-over from other donors' samples. Both conserved end residues are part of each CDR3. The D gene is left open where the match is weak. A clone size is listed for some rows: how often the clone was seen (once, few, many), or a class if it is expanded.

d_call	v_call	clone_size	j_call	cdr3_aa	cdr3_nt
-	TRBV19	-	TRBJ2-1	CASSIGERGNFYNEQFF	TGTGCCAGTAGTATAGGGGAAAGGGGGAATTTTTACAATGAGCAGTTCTTC
TRBD2	TRBV15	-	TRBJ2-3	CATSRGSSGGPTDTQYF	TGTGCCACCAGCAGAGGTTCCAGCGGGGGACCCACAGATACGCAGTATTTT
TRBD1	TRBV7-9	-	TRBJ1-2	CASSLRDSPQSNGYTF	TGTGCCAGCAGCTTAAGGGACAGTCCCCAAAGTAATGGCTACACCTTC
TRBD1	TRBV29-1	-	TRBJ1-1	CSVGDQARQGNTEAFF	TGCAGCGTTGGGGACCAAGCTAGACAGGGGAACACTGAAGCTTTCTTT
-	TRBV7-2	many	TRBJ1-1	CASSSDLWNTEAFF	TGTGCCAGCAGCTCCGACCTATGGAACACTGAAGCTTTCTTT
-	TRBV7-2	-	TRBJ1-3	CASSSDLHNSGNTIYF	TGTGCCAGCAGCTCGGACCTACATAATTCGGGAAACACCATATATTTT
TRBD1	TRBV6-6	few	TRBJ1-5	CASSDLGQIYQPQHF	TGTGCCAGCAGTGACTTGGGACAGATTTATCAGCCCCAGCATTTT
TRBD2	TRBV18	-	TRBJ2-1	CASSPRASGDHNEQFF	TGTGCCAGCTCACCACGGGCTAGCGGAGACCACAATGAGCAGTTCTTC
-	TRBV7-9	-	TRBJ1-2	CASSSGVLSGANYGYTF	TGTGCCAGCAGCTCCGGTGTGTTGTCAGGGGCTAACTATGGCTACACCTTC
-	TRBV7-9	many	TRBJ1-1	CASSLVAGVNTEAFF	TGTGCCAGCAGCTTAGTGGCTGGGGTGAACACTGAAGCTTTCTTT
-	TRBV15	few	TRBJ1-5	CATSSVTYSNQPQHF	TGTGCCACCAGCAGTGTAACCTATAGCAATCAGCCCCAGCATTTT
TRBD1	TRBV11-1	-	TRBJ2-5	CASSNEVDRGYQETQYF	TGTGCCAGCAGCAATGAGGTGGACAGGGGGTACCAAGAGACCCAGTACTTC
-	TRBV20-1	-	TRBJ1-1	CSARDPGNGKAFF	TGCAGTGCTAGAGATCCGGGAAATGGGAAAGCTTTCTTT
TRBD1	TRBV6-5	-	TRBJ2-7	CASSWTGEPYEQYF	TGTGCCAGCAGCTGGACAGGGGAACCCTACGAGCAGTACTTC
-	TRBV7-6	few	TRBJ1-1	CASSLRQLGTQRTEAFF	TGTGCCAGCAGCTTACGGCAACTGGGGACACAAAGGACTGAAGCTTTCTTT
-	TRBV6-1	few	TRBJ1-2	CASSEGHSTIRGYTF	TGTGCCAGCAGTGAAGGACACTCCACTATACGGGGCTACACCTTC
-	TRBV27	-	TRBJ2-7	CASSLSGTPREQYF	TGTGCCAGCAGTTTATCCGGGACACCCCGCGAGCAGTACTTC
-	TRBV12-3/TRBV12-4	-	TRBJ1-6	CASSEGAYNSPLHF	TGTGCCAGCTCCGAGGGGGCCTATAATTCACCCCTCCACTTT
-	TRBV27	-	TRBJ1-5	CASSLIPDRSNQPQHF	TGTGCCAGCAGTTTAATCCCGGACAGAAGCAATCAGCCCCAGCATTTT
TRBD1	TRBV7-2	many	TRBJ2-5	CASSSTPGQGQETQYF	TGTGCCAGCAGCTCGACTCCGGGACAGGGCCAAGAGACCCAGTACTTC
-	TRBV7-6	many	TRBJ2-5	CASSLEGLETQYF	TGTGCCAGCAGCTTAGAGGGTTTGGAGACCCAGTACTTC
-	TRBV29-1	-	TRBJ2-3	CSVVGGTTDTQYF	TGCAGCGTTGTTGGGGGGACCACAGATACGCAGTATTTT
-	TRBV28	many	TRBJ1-4	CASSYDGSTNEKLFF	TGTGCCAGCAGTTATGACGGATCAACTAATGAAAAACTGTTTTTT
-	TRBV19	few	TRBJ1-4	CASTPGGLNEKLFF	TGTGCCAGTACCCCGGGGGGTCTTAATGAAAAACTGTTTTTT
TRBD1	TRBV7-6	many	TRBJ1-2	CASSLADRGVLGHYGYTF	TGTGCCAGCAGCTTAGCCGACAGGGGCGTCCTAGGCCACTATGGCTACACCTTC
-	TRBV27	-	TRBJ2-2	CASGNVGELFF	TGTGCCAGCGGCAATGTCGGGGAGCTGTTTTTT
TRBD2	TRBV7-2	many	TRBJ2-1	CASSSRSGGHYNEQFF	TGTGCCAGCAGCTCCCGGAGCGGGGGGCACTACAATGAGCAGTTCTTC
-	TRBV5-1	-	TRBJ2-7	CASSLMTGAFDEQYF	TGCGCCAGCAGCTTGATGACGGGGGCGTTCGACGAGCAGTACTTC
-	TRBV12-3/TRBV12-4	-	TRBJ2-7	CASSSGQFYEQYF	TGTGCCAGCAGTTCCGGACAGTTCTACGAGCAGTACTTC
-	TRBV6-1	-	TRBJ1-2	CASSDWQGTESFGYTF	TGTGCCAGCAGTGATTGGCAGGGGACTGAGAGTTTTGGCTACACCTTC
-	TRBV7-9	few	TRBJ2-3	CASGTTWASSTDTQYF	TGTGCCAGCGGAACCACCTGGGCTTCAAGCACAGATACGCAGTATTTT
-	TRBV7-9	few	TRBJ2-5	CASSSLRQEYF	TGTGCCAGCAGCTCTCTCCGACAGGAGTACTTC